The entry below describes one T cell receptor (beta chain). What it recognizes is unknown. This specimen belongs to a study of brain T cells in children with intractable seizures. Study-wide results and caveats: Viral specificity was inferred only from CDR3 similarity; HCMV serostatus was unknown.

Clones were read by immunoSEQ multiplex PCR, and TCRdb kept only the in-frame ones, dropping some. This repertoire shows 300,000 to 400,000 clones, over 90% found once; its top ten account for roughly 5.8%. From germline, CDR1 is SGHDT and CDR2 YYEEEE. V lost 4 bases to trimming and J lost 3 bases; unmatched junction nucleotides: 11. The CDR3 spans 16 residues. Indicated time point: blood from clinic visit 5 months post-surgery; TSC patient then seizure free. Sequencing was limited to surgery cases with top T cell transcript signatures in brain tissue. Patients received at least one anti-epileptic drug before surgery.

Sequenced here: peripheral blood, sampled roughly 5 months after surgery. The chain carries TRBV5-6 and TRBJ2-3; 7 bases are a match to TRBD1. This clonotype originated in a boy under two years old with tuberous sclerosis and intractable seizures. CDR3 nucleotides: TGTGCCAGCAGCCAATTACCCAGACAGGGAACAGATACGCAGTATTTT. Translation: CASSQLPRQGTDTQYF.